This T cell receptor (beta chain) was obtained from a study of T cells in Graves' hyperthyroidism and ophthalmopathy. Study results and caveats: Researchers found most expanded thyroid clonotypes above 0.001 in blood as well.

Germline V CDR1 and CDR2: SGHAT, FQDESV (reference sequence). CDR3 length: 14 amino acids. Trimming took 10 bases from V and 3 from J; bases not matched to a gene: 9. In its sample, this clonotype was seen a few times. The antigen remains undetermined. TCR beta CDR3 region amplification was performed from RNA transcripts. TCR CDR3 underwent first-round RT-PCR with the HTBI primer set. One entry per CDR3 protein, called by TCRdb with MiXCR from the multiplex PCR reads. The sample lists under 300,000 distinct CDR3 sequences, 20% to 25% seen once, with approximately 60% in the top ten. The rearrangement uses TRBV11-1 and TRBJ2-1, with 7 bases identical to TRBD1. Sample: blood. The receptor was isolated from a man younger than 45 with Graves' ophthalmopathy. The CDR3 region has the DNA TGTGCCACCAGTGAACACAGGGGCTACAATGAGCAGTTCTTC. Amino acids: CATSEHRGYNEQFF.